This TCR beta chain appears in the sequencing data of a study of blood T cell repertoires in COVID-19. This clone was counted only a few times. The V gene end was trimmed by 5 bases and the J gene end by 6 bases; junction bases not matched to a gene: 6. CDR3 size: 15 residues. The germline CDR1 and CDR2 sequences are LNHDA and SQIVND (reference sequence). Some clones are missing from TCRdb's copy, which holds only in-frame ones; the method was immunoSEQ multiplex PCR. The data hold approximately 160,000 clones, with over 75% observed a single time. This clonotype originated in a man between 35 and 55 years old who had recovered from COVID-19. Sequencing was performed on PBMCs or T cells enriched from blood (not recorded which). The rearrangement uses TRBV19 and TRBJ2-1, with 11 bases aligning to TRBD2. CDR3 sequence: CASSLSSGGRNEQFF. The CDR3, as DNA: TGTGCCAGTAGTCTATCTAGCGGGGGGCGCAATGAGCAGTTCTTC.